These 23 T cell receptor beta chains were sequenced from one sample in a study of T-cell memory formation after mild COVID-19. MiXCR was run by TCRdb on the 5' RACE reads, yielding one entry per CDR3 protein. The sample yields a few hundred thousand distinct CDR3 sequences, around 15% seen once. The sequenced material came from PBMCs or a T cell subset sorted from them (not recorded which). The origin of the receptors is a man in his late teens or twenties who had mild COVID-19 (a few samples of this study predate the infection). Cell type and time point are not known.

At least ten counts were recorded for this clonotype. The chain employs TRBV5-1 and TRBJ1-6; D is unresolved. The CDR3 runs to 13 residues. The germline V and J ends were trimmed by 0 bases and 6 bases, with 4 bases remaining between them. The V gene's germline CDR1 is SGHRS and CDR2 YFSETQ. CDR3 in amino acids: CASSLGSNSPLHF. The CDR3 coding sequence is TGCGCCAGCAGCTTGGGGAGTAATTCACCCCTCCACTTT.

This clonotype occurred once. J is TRBJ2-3 and V is TRBV6-5; unclear D gene. Germline CDR1 MNHEY, CDR2 SVGAGI. CDR3 length equals 16 residues. V was shortened by 0 bases and J by 0 bases, with 10 bases between the two germline ends. This CDR3 is CASSYSIGASTDTQYF. The CDR3 DNA reads TGTGCCAGCAGTTACTCGATAGGTGCTAGCACAGATACGCAGTATTTT.

The chain links TRBV3-1 to TRBJ2-2; perhaps TRBD2 as D (5 bases). Germline assignment: CDR1 LGHDT and CDR2 YNNKEL (reference sequence). The CDR3 length is 12 residues. V was clipped by 5 bases and J by 8 bases, with 9 bases between them. The CDR3 loop reads CASSLQRGELFF. The CDR3 region has the DNA TGTGCCAGCAGCTTGCAGCGGGGGGAGCTGTTTTTT.

This clonotype was counted a few times. The rearrangement uses TRBV5-1 and TRBJ2-1, with no clear D. V was shortened by 0 bases and J by 13 bases, with 23 bases between the two germline ends. This CDR3 spans 16 amino acids. Germline V gene lookup returns CDR1 SGHRS and CDR2 YFSETQ. The CDR3 bases are TGCGCCAGCAGCTTGGACCCCTTGTCGGCTGCGCCGGTCCAGTTCTTC. Protein: CASSLDPLSAAPVQFF.

This clonotype was counted between two and nine times. The V gene is TRBV12-3 or TRBV12-4, the J gene TRBJ2-1, with a tentative D call TRBD2 (6 bases). The CDR3 extends over 17 amino acids. Deletions cut 5 bases from V and 6 bases from J, with 23 bases between. Here the CDR3 reads CASSLLYGGRRSNEQFF. CDR3 nucleotide sequence: TGTGCCAGCAGTCTCCTTTACGGGGGACGTCGGAGCAATGAGCAGTTCTTC.

This clonotype has at least ten counts. The chain couples TRBV28 to TRBJ1-6; a possible D gene is TRBD1 (5 bases). V was cut by 4 bases and J by 9 bases, with 16 bases left in between. Germline V gene lookup returns CDR1 MDHEN and CDR2 SYDVKM. The CDR3 contains 15 residues. The CDR3: CASSSPGGLSSPLHF. The CDR3 bases are TGTGCCAGCAGTTCGCCGGGGGGGTTAAGTTCACCCCTCCACTTT.

The chain employs TRBV3-1 and TRBJ1-2; D gene ambiguous. Trimming stripped 1 base from V and 10 bases from J, with 13 bases between. This CDR3 region has 13 residues. In germline, CDR1 is LGHDT, CDR2 YNNKEL (reference sequence). The CDR3 DNA sequence: TGTGCCAGCAGCCAAGTGGAACGATTCGTCTACACCTTC. Translating gives CASSQVERFVYTF.

The genes are TRBV10-3 and TRBJ1-2; D is uncertain. There are 15 residues in the CDR3. Germline values: CDR1 ENHRY, CDR2 SYGVKD. The germline V and J ends were trimmed by 0 bases and 8 bases, with 16 bases remaining between them. The CDR3 loop reads CAISESSAELSGYTF. The CDR3 DNA follows: TGTGCCATCAGTGAGTCCAGCGCAGAACTCTCGGGCTACACCTTC.

This chain joins TRBV4-1 and TRBJ1-2, with 7 bases aligning to TRBD1. The CDR3 spans 14 residues. Germline CDR1 MGHRA, CDR2 YSYEKL. The trim removed 3 bases at V and 5 bases at J, leaving 6 bases unmatched. The CDR3 reads CASSQNGQAYGYTF. The CDR3 DNA sequence: TGCGCCAGCAGCCAGAATGGACAGGCATATGGCTACACCTTC.

This clonotype was seen only a few times. The chain uses TRBV12-3 or TRBV12-4 and TRBJ1-1; D may be TRBD1 (5 bases). V shed 8 bases and J shed 1 base, with 11 bases lying between them. The CDR3 runs to 13 residues. The DNA for the CDR3 is TGTGCCAGCGGCCGCAGGGAGAACACTGAAGCTTTCTTT. Amino acid sequence: CASGRRENTEAFF.

V gene TRBV5-6 combines with J gene TRBJ1-2; D unclear. This CDR3 contains 11 residues. CDR1 is SGHDT and CDR2 is YYEEEE in the germline V gene. The V and J ends lost 4 bases and 7 bases respectively, with 8 bases between them. CDR3 bases: TGTGCCAGCAGCCGGACCCTTGGCTACACCTTC. It is translated as CASSRTLGYTF.

The sample holds a few counts of this clonotype. J is TRBJ2-1 and V is TRBV15, with D perhaps assigned TRBD1 or TRBD2 (6 bases each). CDR1 and CDR2 from the germline V gene are LNHNV and YYDKDF (reference sequence). Deletions cut 8 bases from V and 6 bases from J, with 20 bases between. The CDR3 has 15 amino acids. CDR3 nucleotides: TGTGCCACCCACGGGGCTAGCGAGGGGGTCAATGAGCAGTTCTTC. Translation gives CATHGASEGVNEQFF.

DNA for the CDR3: TGCGCCAGCAGCCGTAGTGGTCTGGGTCAGCCCCAGCATTTT. Its translation: CASSRSGLGQPQHF. The J gene is TRBJ1-5, the V gene TRBV4-1, with D hard to call. Trimming took off 4 bases at V and 6 bases at J, with 13 bases between the two ends. Per the germline V gene, CDR1 is MGHRA and CDR2 is YSYEKL. The CDR3 contains 14 residues.

The chain employs TRBV5-1 and TRBJ2-3; 9 bases are a match to TRBD1. This CDR3 contains 16 residues. CDR1 and CDR2 (germline): SGHRS, YFSETQ. The V gene end was trimmed by 4 bases and the J gene end by 1 base; junction bases not matched to a gene: 7. The CDR3 loop is CASSPYRDRGTDTQYF. The CDR3 DNA reads as TGCGCCAGCAGCCCTTACCGGGACAGGGGCACAGATACGCAGTATTTT.

J is TRBJ1-2 and V is TRBV11-2; D unclear. This CDR3 is built from 13 residues. V was pared by 5 bases and J by 8 bases, with 15 bases between. Germline-derived CDR1 and CDR2 are SGHAT and FQNNGV. CDR3 nucleotide sequence: TGTGCCAGCAGCCCGAGGACCTGGAGAGGCTACACCTTC. This gives the protein CASSPRTWRGYTF.

This rearrangement joins TRBV7-2 to TRBJ2-3; D is uncertain. V was trimmed by 8 bases and J by 0 bases, leaving 15 bases between them. Germline assignment: CDR1 SGHTA and CDR2 FQGNSA. The CDR3 covers 15 residues. DNA for the CDR3: TGTGCCAGCTCCGGACGTTGGGCTAGCACAGATACGCAGTATTTT. Translating gives CASSGRWASTDTQYF.

In its sample, this clonotype was seen a few times. This chain connects TRBV3-1 to TRBJ2-7; perhaps TRBD1 as D (5 bases). Germline values: CDR1 LGHDT, CDR2 YNNKEL (reference sequence). The CDR3 consists of 15 residues. V dropped 4 bases and J dropped 3 bases, with 16 bases sitting between them. As DNA, the CDR3 is TGTGCCAGCAGCCCGGCCAATGACAGATTCTACGAGCAGTACTTC. Encoded protein: CASSPANDRFYEQYF.

The rearrangement uses TRBV7-2 and TRBJ1-1; perhaps TRBD1 as D (5 bases). V dropped 5 bases and J dropped 0 bases, with 13 bases sitting between them. Germline CDR1 SGHTA, CDR2 FQGNSA. The CDR3 covers 15 residues. This chain's CDR3 is CASSHPRALNTEAFF. The CDR3 DNA reads TGTGCCAGCAGCCACCCCAGGGCGCTGAACACTGAAGCTTTCTTT.

The chain links TRBV20-1 to TRBJ2-3, with D possibly called TRBD1 or TRBD2 (5 bases each). V was pared by 2 bases and J by 6 bases, with 18 bases between. Germline CDR1 and CDR2: DFQATT and SNEGSKA (reference sequence). The CDR3 is 15 residues long. The chain's CDR3 is CSARHPWDGEDTQYF. The CDR3 coding sequence is TGCAGTGCTAGACATCCCTGGGACGGGGAGGATACGCAGTATTTT.

The V gene is TRBV7-9, the J gene TRBJ2-1; 11 nucleotides agree with TRBD1. Germline V gene lookup returns CDR1 SEHNR and CDR2 FQNEAQ (reference sequence). Germline trimming cut 5 bases from V and 8 bases from J; bases unmatched to any gene: 8. The CDR3 sequence is 15 residues long. The CDR3 region is CASSPRDRGFDEQFF. Here the CDR3 DNA reads TGTGCCAGCAGCCCCCGGGACAGGGGGTTTGATGAGCAGTTCTTC. The entire variable domain, with the rest obtained from reference TRBV7-9 and TRBJ2-1, is as follows: DTGVSQNPRHKITKRGQNVTFRCDPISEHNRLYWYRQTLGQGPEFLTYFQNEAQLEKSRLLSDRFSAERPKGSFSTLEIQRTEQGDSAMYLCASSPRDRGFDEQFFGPGTRLTVL.

V is TRBV7-3 and J is TRBJ2-3; a possible D gene is TRBD1 (5 bases). Trimming took 7 bases from V and 6 from J, leaving 17 bases between them. Germline V gene data show CDR1 as SGHTA and CDR2 as FQGTGA. The CDR3 consists of 14 residues. CDR3 nucleotides: TGTGCCAGCACGGTGGGGCGAGAGGCGGATACGCAGTATTTT. Translation: CASTVGREADTQYF.

The gene calls are TRBV10-3 and TRBJ2-5; 9 positions agree with TRBD2. Germline CDR1 and CDR2: ENHRY and SYGVKD. Losses at the gene ends were 8 bases for V and 4 bases for J; bases not matched to a gene: 5. The CDR3 length is 13 residues. CDR3 DNA: TGTGCCATCGGTAGGACTAGCGCAGAGACCCAGTACTTC. Its translation: CAIGRTSAETQYF.

The chain couples TRBV5-1 to TRBJ1-2; 8 bases match TRBD1. Trimming removed 0 bases from V and 7 bases from J; junction bases left unmatched: 2. The CDR3 loop spans 13 amino acids. Germline-derived CDR1 and CDR2 are SGHRS and YFSETQ. CDR3 DNA: TGCGCCAGCAGCTTGGGGACAGGGCTTGGCTACACCTTC. Encoded protein: CASSLGTGLGYTF.